This TCR beta chain was sequenced in a study of T cell changes during pregnancy in multiple sclerosis. The CDR3 is 14 residues long. Germline lookup yields CDR1 SGHVS and CDR2 FQNEAQ. Losses at the gene ends were 4 bases for V and 2 bases for J; bases not matched to a gene: 3. TCRdb's copy holds only in-frame clones and misses some; the assay was immunoSEQ multiplex PCR. Here the sample spans about 92,000 clones, roughly 93% being singletons. Sequences were derived from peripheral blood, sampled in the first trimester of pregnancy. The receptor comes from a female donor with multiple sclerosis, enrolled in a pregnancy study. The chain employs TRBV7-8 and TRBJ1-2; TRBD1 matches at 8 bases. CDR3 loop: CASSYGDRNYGYTF. Written as DNA, the CDR3 is TGTGCCAGCAGCTACGGGGACAGGAACTATGGCTACACCTTC. The full variable domain, with the rest looked up from reference TRBV7-8 and TRBJ1-2, is GAGVSQSPRYKVAKRGQDVALRCDPISGHVSLFWYQQALGQGPEFLTYFQNEAQLDKSGLPSDRFFAERPEGSVSTLKIQRTQQEDSAVYLCASSYGDRNYGYTFGSGTRLTVV.